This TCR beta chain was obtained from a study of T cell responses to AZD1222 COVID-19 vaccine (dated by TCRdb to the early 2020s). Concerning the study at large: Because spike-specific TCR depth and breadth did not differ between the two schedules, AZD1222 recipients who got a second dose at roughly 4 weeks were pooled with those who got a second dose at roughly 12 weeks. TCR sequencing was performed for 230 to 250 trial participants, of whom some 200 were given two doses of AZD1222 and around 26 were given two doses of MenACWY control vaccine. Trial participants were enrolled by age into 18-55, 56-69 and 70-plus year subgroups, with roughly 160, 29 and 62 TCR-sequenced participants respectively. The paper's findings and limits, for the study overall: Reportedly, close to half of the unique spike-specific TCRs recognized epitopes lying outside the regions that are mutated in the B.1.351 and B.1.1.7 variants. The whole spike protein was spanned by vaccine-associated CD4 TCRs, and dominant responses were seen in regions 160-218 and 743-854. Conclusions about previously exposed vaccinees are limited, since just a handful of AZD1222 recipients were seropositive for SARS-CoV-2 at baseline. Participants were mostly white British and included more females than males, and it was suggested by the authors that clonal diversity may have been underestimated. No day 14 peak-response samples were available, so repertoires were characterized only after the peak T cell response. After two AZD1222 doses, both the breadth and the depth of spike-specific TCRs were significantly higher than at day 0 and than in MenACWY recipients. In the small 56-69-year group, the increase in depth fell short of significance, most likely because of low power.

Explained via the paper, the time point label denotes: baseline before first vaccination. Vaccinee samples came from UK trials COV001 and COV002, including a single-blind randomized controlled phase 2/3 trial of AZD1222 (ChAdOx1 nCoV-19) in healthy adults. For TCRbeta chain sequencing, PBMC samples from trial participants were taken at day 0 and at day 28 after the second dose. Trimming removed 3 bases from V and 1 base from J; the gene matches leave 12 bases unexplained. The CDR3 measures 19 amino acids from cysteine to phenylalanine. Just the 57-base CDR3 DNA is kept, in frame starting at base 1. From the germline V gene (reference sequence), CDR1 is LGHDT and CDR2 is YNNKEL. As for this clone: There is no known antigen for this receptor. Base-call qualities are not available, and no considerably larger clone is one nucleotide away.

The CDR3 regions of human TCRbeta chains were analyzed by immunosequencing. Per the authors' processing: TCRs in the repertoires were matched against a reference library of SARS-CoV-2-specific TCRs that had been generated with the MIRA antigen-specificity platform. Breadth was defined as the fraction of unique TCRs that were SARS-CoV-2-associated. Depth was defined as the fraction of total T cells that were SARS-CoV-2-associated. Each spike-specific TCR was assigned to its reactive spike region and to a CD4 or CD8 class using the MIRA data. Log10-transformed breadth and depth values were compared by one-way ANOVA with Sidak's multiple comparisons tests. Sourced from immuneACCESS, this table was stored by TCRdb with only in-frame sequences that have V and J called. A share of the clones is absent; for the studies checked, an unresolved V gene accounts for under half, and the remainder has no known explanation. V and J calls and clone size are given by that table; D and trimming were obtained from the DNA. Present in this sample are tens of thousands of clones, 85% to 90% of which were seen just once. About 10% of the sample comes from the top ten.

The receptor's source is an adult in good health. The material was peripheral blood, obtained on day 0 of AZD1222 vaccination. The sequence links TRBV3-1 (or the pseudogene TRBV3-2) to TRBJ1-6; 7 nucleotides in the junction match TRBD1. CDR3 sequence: CASSHQSWRGLSYNSPLHF. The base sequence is TGTGCCAGCAGCCACCAATCATGGAGGGGGCTTTCCTATAATTCACCCCTCCACTTT.